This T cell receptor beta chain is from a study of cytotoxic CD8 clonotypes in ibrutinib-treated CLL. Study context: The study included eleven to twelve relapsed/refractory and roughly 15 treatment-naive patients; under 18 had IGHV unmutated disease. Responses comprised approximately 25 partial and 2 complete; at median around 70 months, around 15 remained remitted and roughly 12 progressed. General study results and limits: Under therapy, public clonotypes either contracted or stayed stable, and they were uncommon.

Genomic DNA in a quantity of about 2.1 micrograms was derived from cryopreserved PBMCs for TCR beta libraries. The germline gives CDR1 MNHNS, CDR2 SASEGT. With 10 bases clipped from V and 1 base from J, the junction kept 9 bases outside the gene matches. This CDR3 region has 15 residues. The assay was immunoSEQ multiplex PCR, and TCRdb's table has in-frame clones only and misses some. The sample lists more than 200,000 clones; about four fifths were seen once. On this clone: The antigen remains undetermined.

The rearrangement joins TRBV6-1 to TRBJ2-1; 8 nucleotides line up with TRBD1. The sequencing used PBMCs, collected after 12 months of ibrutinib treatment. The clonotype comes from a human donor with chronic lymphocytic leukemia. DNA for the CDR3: TGTGCCACCGCCACACAGGGGGGATCCTACAATGAGCAGTTCTTC. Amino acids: CATATQGGSYNEQFF.